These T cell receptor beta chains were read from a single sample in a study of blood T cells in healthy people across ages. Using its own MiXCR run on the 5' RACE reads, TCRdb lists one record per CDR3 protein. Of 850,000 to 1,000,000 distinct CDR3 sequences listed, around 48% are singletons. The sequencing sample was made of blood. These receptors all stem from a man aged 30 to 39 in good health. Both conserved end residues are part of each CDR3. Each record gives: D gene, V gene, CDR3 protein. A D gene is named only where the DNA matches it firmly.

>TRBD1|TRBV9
CASNPGQGAYEQYF
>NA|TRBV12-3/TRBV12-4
CASSPLRGNEQFF
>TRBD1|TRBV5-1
CASTREGTGTYGYTF
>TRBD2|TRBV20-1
CSARGLAGRDTQYF
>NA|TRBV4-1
CASSQGQISGANVLTF
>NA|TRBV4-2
CASSHSGDISGANVLTF
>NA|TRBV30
CAWGTGDYEQYF
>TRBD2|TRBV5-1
CANCLAGGPDTQYF
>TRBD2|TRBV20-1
CSAGGLAGYNEQFF
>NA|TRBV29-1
CSVDPLEQFF
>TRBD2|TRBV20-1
CSVSGGVDTQYF
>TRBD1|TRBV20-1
CSARGPAGQGHEQFF
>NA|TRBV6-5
CASSYKGTRYTEAFF
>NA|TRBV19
CASSMGAAASYEQYF
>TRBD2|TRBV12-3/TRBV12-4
CASRGTSGVLDTQYF
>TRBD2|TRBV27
CASSLATSGGHNEQFF
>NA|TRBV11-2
CASSLGGGHPLQAGAFF
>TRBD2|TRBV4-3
CASSQARRLAGESSYNEQFF
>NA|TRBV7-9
CASSRKYNEQFF
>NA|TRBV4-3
CASSQDRSGRGTYF
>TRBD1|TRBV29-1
CSAGTANSYEQYF
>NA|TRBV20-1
CSASVPGRDYEQYF
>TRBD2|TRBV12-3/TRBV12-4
CASSHGLDNQFF
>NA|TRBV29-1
CSVSGMADTQYF
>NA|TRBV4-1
CASSRQAGLYEQYF
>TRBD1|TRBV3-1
CASSLQGLSSYGYTF
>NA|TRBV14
CASSPGWERHGYTF
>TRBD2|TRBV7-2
CASSLGGTSLETQYF
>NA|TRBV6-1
CASSQTEPGRLTSYNSPLHF
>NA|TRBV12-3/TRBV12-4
CASSFGGMPNSPLHF
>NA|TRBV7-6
CASSHYEAEQFF
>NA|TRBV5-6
CASSLYVTAHGYTF
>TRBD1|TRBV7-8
CASSFSGTGASNQPQHF
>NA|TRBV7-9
CASSSTAPETQYF
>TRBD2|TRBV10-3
CAVMASGAYNEQFF
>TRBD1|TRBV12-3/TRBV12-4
CASSQGTGGAYGYTF
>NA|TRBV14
CASSQENLGSPLHF
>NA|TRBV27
CASSLSPAGTDTQYF
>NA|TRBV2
CASLWEAFNEQFF
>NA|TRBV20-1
CSLGSGPDTQYF
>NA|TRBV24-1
CATRVPSGKNTGELFF
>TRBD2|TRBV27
CASRTGTSGVDTQYF
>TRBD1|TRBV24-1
CATSDSDRGQETQYF
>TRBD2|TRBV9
CASSETTGGAGDTQYF
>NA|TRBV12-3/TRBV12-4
CASSLALGADTQYF
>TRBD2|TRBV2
CASSESLAGVQEQYF
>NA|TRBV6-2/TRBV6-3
CASSEGRNYGYTF
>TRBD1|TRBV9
CASSVVPDRGPSNYGYTF
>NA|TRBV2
CASGVGDTEAFF
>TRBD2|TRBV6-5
CASSYEAGGSTDTQYF
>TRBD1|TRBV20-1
CSASGGQGITEAFF
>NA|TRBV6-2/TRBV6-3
CASSSLEGIDLNYGYTF
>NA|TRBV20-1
CSARVPWGSYEQYF
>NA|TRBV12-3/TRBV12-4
CASSFGRGLNTEAFF
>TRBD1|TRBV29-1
CSYWARTGSTDTQYF
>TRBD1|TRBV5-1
CASRFRQGIQMNTEAFF
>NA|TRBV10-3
CAISDQETVGAFF